This is a list of T cell receptor beta chains from one sample in a study of tumor and adjacent non-tumor tissue in lung cancer. TCRdb passed the multiplex PCR reads through MiXCR, listing each CDR3 protein once. The sample consists of 200,000 to 250,000 distinct CDR3 sequences, 71% of them appearing once. The source material was lung tumor tissue. The source of these receptors is a man between 60 and 70 years old with non-small cell lung cancer. Both conserved end residues are part of each CDR3. D genes are given only for firm matches. Only some rows state a clone size, as once, few, many or a class for expanded clones.

j_call cdr3_length d_call v_call clone_size cdr3_aa cdr3_nt
TRBJ1-2 17 TRBD1 TRBV6-2/TRBV6-3 many CASSYWFGDRDDYGYTF TGTGCCAGCAGTTACTGGTTCGGGGACAGGGATGACTATGGCTACACCTTC
TRBJ2-3 15 TRBD2 TRBV11-2 once CASSSSGRAIDTQYF TGTGCCAGCAGCTCTAGCGGGAGGGCCATAGATACGCAGTATTTT
TRBJ2-7 14 TRBD2 TRBV11-3 once CASSPTGGTYEQYF TGTGCCAGCAGCCCGACGGGGGGGACCTACGAGCAGTACTTC
TRBJ2-2 16 TRBD2 TRBV5-1 once CANTRSGGRLAGELFF TGCGCCAACACCCGGAGCGGCGGGAGGTTGGCCGGGGAGCTGTTTTTT
TRBJ2-3 13 - TRBV12-3/TRBV12-4 once CASTPLGTDTQYF TGTGCCAGCACCCCTCTTGGCACAGATACGCAGTATTTT
TRBJ1-2 13 - TRBV6-5 - CASRRIEGSGYTF TGTGCCAGCAGACGGATAGAGGGTAGCGGATACACCTTC
TRBJ2-1 16 - TRBV20-1 - CIARPGGARSYNEQFF TGCATTGCTAGGCCCGGGGGCGCTCGGTCATACAATGAGCAGTTCTTC
TRBJ2-3 14 - TRBV29-1 many CSDRLRLAGGTQYF TGCAGCGACCGTCTGCGGCTAGCAGGGGGGACGCAGTATTTT
TRBJ1-1 16 - TRBV4-3 - CASSQDRSQPNTEAFF TGCGCCAGCAGCCAAGATCGTAGTCAGCCCAACACTGAAGCTTTCTTT
TRBJ2-5 15 - TRBV5-5 - CASSRTGYFQETQYF TGTGCCAGCAGTCGGACGGGGTATTTCCAAGAGACCCAGTACTTC
TRBJ2-1 15 - TRBV11-3 - CASSFTPYSYNEQFF TGTGCCAGCAGCTTCACCCCGTACTCCTACAATGAGCAGTTCTTC
TRBJ2-1 15 TRBD2 TRBV11-3 - CARTPGASGYNEQFF TGTGCCAGGACCCCCGGGGCTAGCGGGTACAATGAGCAGTTCTTC
TRBJ2-5 13 - TRBV20-1 many CSASRGARETQYF TGCAGTGCTAGTCGGGGGGCCAGGGAGACCCAGTACTTC
TRBJ1-6 14 - TRBV20-1 - CSAQQQNNYSPLHF TGCAGTGCTCAGCAGCAGAACAATTATTCACCCCTCCACTTT
TRBJ1-6 12 - TRBV29-1 - CSVRIGNSPLHF TGCAGCGTTCGGATAGGGAACTCACCCCTCCACTTT
TRBJ2-3 18 TRBD2 TRBV6-5 few CASSYFPTSGGFTDTQYF TGTGCCAGCAGTTACTTTCCGACTAGCGGGGGGTTTACAGATACGCAGTATTTT
TRBJ1-5 15 TRBD1 TRBV7-8 - CASSTTGYSNQPQHF TGTGCCAGCAGCACGACAGGGTATAGCAATCAGCCCCAGCATTTT
TRBJ2-1 14 - TRBV6-1 few CASQMVGRHNEQFF TGTGCCTCCCAAATGGTAGGGAGACACAATGAGCAGTTCTTC
TRBJ1-5 11 - TRBV28 - CASTSDQPQHF TGTGCCAGCACGTCCGATCAGCCCCAGCATTTT
TRBJ2-7 16 TRBD2 TRBV4-3 few CASSQDGLAGNHEQYF TGCGCCAGCAGCCAAGACGGACTAGCGGGAAACCACGAGCAGTACTTC
TRBJ2-5 11 - TRBV11-3 - CASSLLVARYF TGTGCCAGCAGCTTATTGGTAGCCCGGTACTTC
TRBJ1-5 15 TRBD1 TRBV20-1 - CSARLGTGGYQPQHF TGCAGTGCTAGACTAGGGACAGGGGGTTATCAGCCCCAGCATTTT
TRBJ2-1 15 - TRBV12-3/TRBV12-4 - CASIAGVPPVNEQFF TGTGCCAGCATTGCAGGGGTTCCTCCGGTGAATGAGCAGTTCTTC
TRBJ2-3 14 - TRBV20-1 once CSAIGPQGADTQYF TGCAGTGCTATTGGCCCCCAAGGAGCAGATACGCAGTATTTT
TRBJ2-7 17 - TRBV11-2 - CTNSPLSGAAVTYEQYF TGTACCAACAGCCCCCTATCCGGGGCAGCGGTAACATACGAGCAGTACTTC
TRBJ1-1 18 - TRBV11-3 - CASSLGGLVGQTNTEAFF TGTGCCAGCAGCTTAGGTGGACTCGTCGGGCAGACCAACACTGAAGCTTTCTTT
TRBJ1-1 15 TRBD1 TRBV12-3/TRBV12-4 - CASSLDRGGNTEAFF TGTGCCAGCAGTTTGGACAGGGGGGGGAACACTGAAGCTTTCTTT
TRBJ2-5 10 - TRBV12-3/TRBV12-4 - CASSGETQYF TGTGCCAGCAGCGGGGAGACCCAGTACTTC
TRBJ2-5 14 - TRBV6-5 few CASSDTGTAGTQYF TGTGCGAGCAGTGATACGGGGACCGCGGGGACCCAGTACTTC
TRBJ2-3 16 TRBD1 TRBV24-1 - CATSAGQGSSTDTQYF TGTGCCACCAGTGCGGGACAGGGATCCAGCACAGATACGCAGTATTTT
TRBJ2-7 13 - TRBV10-2 few CASSPGLLYEQYF TGCGCCAGCAGTCCGGGACTCCTCTACGAGCAGTACTTC
TRBJ2-1 15 TRBD2 TRBV11-2 - CASSLGSGGGNEQFF TGTGCCAGCAGCTTAGGGTCGGGAGGCGGTAATGAGCAGTTCTTC
TRBJ2-5 16 - TRBV20-1 once CSVRDRAEAPQETQYF TGCAGTGTTAGAGATCGGGCAGAGGCGCCCCAAGAGACCCAGTACTTC
TRBJ1-1 15 TRBD1 TRBV11-2 - CASSTGDRRNTEAFF TGTGCCAGCAGCACTGGGGACAGGAGGAATACTGAAGCTTTCTTT
TRBJ2-3 13 - TRBV18 - CASSPRVVDTQYF TGTGCCAGCTCACCACGGGTGGTTGATACGCAGTATTTT
TRBJ2-7 17 - TRBV11-2 - CASNSVGLPGWGYEQYF TGTGCCAGCAACTCAGTGGGTCTACCGGGGTGGGGCTACGAGCAGTACTTC
TRBJ2-2 15 TRBD1 TRBV11-3 few CASSLRTGNTGELFF TGTGCCAGCAGCCTCCGGACAGGGAACACCGGGGAGCTGTTTTTT
TRBJ1-6 14 - TRBV11-2 once CASSVGGRGPPLHF TGTGCCAGCAGCGTAGGAGGGCGGGGACCACCCCTCCACTTT
TRBJ1-1 15 - TRBV11-3 - CASTLERRRHTETFF TGTGCCAGCACCTTAGAAAGGAGGCGGCACACTGAAACTTTCTTT
TRBJ2-1 15 - TRBV20-1 once CSARPSTGKPSEQFF TGCAGTGCTAGACCTTCGACGGGGAAGCCTAGTGAGCAGTTCTTC
TRBJ1-2 15 TRBD1 TRBV4-3 many CASSQEKAGGGGYTF TGCGCCAGCAGCCAAGAGAAGGCAGGGGGCGGGGGCTACACCTTC
TRBJ2-2 16 - TRBV4-1 few CASSQKGLLLTGELFF TGCGCCAGCAGCCAAAAGGGCCTCCTGCTCACCGGGGAGCTGTTTTTT
TRBJ2-5 15 - TRBV7-3 - CASSPQGGVQETQYF TGTGCCAGCAGCCCTCAGGGGGGGGTCCAAGAGACCCAGTACTTC
TRBJ2-7 14 - TRBV10-1 few CASSGTIGTREQYF TGCGCCAGCAGTGGAACCATCGGGACGCGGGAGCAGTACTTC
TRBJ2-3 17 TRBD2 TRBV20-1 once CAATDASGTSGTDTQYF TGCGCTGCTACCGATGCCTCCGGGACTAGCGGTACAGATACGCAGTATTTT
TRBJ2-6 19 TRBD1 TRBV12-3/TRBV12-4 - CASSFRIRDSPSGSNILTF TGTGCCAGCAGTTTCCGTATCCGGGACAGTCCCTCTGGGTCCAACATCCTAACTTTC
TRBJ2-1 16 - TRBV5-4 - CTSSSSGTHSYNEQFF TGTACCAGCAGTTCCTCCGGGACGCACTCATACAATGAGCAGTTCTTC
TRBJ2-3 13 - TRBV11-3 - CVSSTFLGPTQYF TGTGTCAGCAGCACATTCCTAGGCCCAACGCAGTATTTT
TRBJ2-7 17 - TRBV11-3 - CASSPPQVTAGSYEQYF TGTGCCAGCAGCCCACCTCAAGTGACTGCAGGTTCCTACGAGCAGTACTTC
TRBJ2-3 15 TRBD1 TRBV20-1 - CSAREHRGLVQPQYF TGCAGTGCTAGAGAACACAGGGGGCTGGTTCAGCCCCAGTATTTT
TRBJ2-1 17 TRBD1 TRBV6-5 once CASSSIYRGLIYNEQFF TGTGCCAGCAGTTCCATTTACAGGGGGCTCATCTACAATGAGCAGTTCTTC
TRBJ2-5 14 - TRBV11-2 - CASCPTTGQETQYF TGTGCCAGCTGCCCAACGACAGGACAAGAGACCCAGTACTTC
TRBJ2-6 16 - TRBV4-3 - CASSQEAVSWANVLTF TGCGCCAGCAGCCAAGAGGCGGTGTCTTGGGCCAACGTCTTGACTTTT
TRBJ1-2 16 - TRBV4-2 - CASSPPAGTEGDGRTF TGTGCCAGCAGCCCCCCTGCGGGGACGGAGGGGGATGGTCGCACCTTC
TRBJ1-4 16 - TRBV4-3 - CAISQRQAATNEKLFF TGCGCCATCAGCCAACGACAGGCTGCAACTAATGAAAAACTGTTTTTT
TRBJ2-5 17 TRBD2 TRBV11-1 - CASSSAYRLAGEETQYF TGTGCCAGCAGCTCAGCGTACAGGCTAGCGGGAGAAGAGACCCAGTACTTC
TRBJ1-5 13 - TRBV20-1 - CSARSDRNQSQHF TGCAGTGCTAGGTCGGACAGAAATCAGTCCCAGCATTTT
TRBJ1-1 12 - TRBV5-1 - CTSSRENTEAFF TGCACCAGCAGCCGAGAGAACACTGAAGCTTTCTTT
TRBJ2-1 17 TRBD2 TRBV11-1 - CTASESYSGGACNEQFF TGTACCGCCAGCGAATCTTATAGCGGGGGGGCCTGCAATGAGCAGTTCTTC